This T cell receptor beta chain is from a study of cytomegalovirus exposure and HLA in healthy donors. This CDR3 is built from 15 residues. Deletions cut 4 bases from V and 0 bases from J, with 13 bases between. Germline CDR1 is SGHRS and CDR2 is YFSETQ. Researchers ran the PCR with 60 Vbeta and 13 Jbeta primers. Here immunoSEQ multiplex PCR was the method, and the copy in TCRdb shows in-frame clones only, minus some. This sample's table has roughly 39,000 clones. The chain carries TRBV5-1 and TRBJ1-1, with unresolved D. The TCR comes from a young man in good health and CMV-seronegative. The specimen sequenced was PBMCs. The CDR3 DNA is TGCGCCAGCAGCCCGAGGGCCGCTATGAACACTGAAGCTTTCTTT. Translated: CASSPRAAMNTEAFF. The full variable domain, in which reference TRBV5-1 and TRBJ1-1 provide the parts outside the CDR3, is KAGVTQTPRYLIKTRGQQVTLSCSPISGHRSVSWYQQTPGQGLQFLFEYFSETQRNKGNFPGRFSGRQFSNSRSEMNVSTLELGDSALYLCASSPRAAMNTEAFFGQGTRLTVV.